Listed below are T cell receptor beta chains from one sample, sequenced in a study of blood T cell repertoires in COVID-19. TCRdb's table, derived via immunoSEQ multiplex PCR, lists solely in-frame clones and lacks some. The data show 250,000 to 300,000 clones, with approximately 88% seen just once and roughly 0.8% held by the top ten. Sequenced sample: peripheral blood. The receptors stem from a woman under 40 with acute or convalescent COVID-19. Each CDR3 is given with its conserved first and last residue. The D gene is left open where the match is weak. Only part of the rows carry a size: once, few, many, or a class if the clone is expanded.

j_call clone_size d_call v_call cdr3_nt cdr3_aa
TRBJ1-4 once NA TRBV7-2 TGTGCCAGCACCCTGGGCTCTAATGAAAAACTGTTTTTT CASTLGSNEKLFF
TRBJ1-2 NA NA TRBV6-2/TRBV6-3 TGTGCCAGCAGTCCAGATGAGAGGTATGGCTACACCTTC CASSPDERYGYTF
TRBJ2-6 NA NA TRBV2 TGTGCCAGCAGTCATCAGGGGTATGGGTCTGGGGCCAACGTCCTGACTTTC CASSHQGYGSGANVLTF
TRBJ2-7 NA NA TRBV2 TGTGCCAGCAGTGACAGGGCTACCTACGAGCAGTACTTC CASSDRATYEQYF
TRBJ2-7 NA NA TRBV5-6 TGTGCCAGCAGCTTGGGGTGGCAGGGGACCTACGAGCAGTACTTC CASSLGWQGTYEQYF
TRBJ1-6 NA NA TRBV21-1 TGTGCCAGCAGCAAAAGGGACAGGGGCAAGGATAATTCACCCCTCCACTTT CASSKRDRGKDNSPLHF
TRBJ2-1 NA TRBD2 TRBV5-1 TGCGCCAGCAGCTTATCCCCGGCGGGAGGGCCGCGGAATGAGCAGTTCTTC CASSLSPAGGPRNEQFF
TRBJ2-1 NA TRBD2 TRBV4-2 TGTGCCAGCAGCCAAGAGGGACTAGCGGGAGGGAGGGAGCAGTTCTTC CASSQEGLAGGREQFF
TRBJ1-2 NA TRBD1 TRBV18 TGTGCCAGCTCACTAACAGGGGACGGCTACACCTTC CASSLTGDGYTF
TRBJ2-3 NA NA TRBV30 TGTGCCTGGAGTTCTGGTAGCGCAGATACGCAGTATTTT CAWSSGSADTQYF
TRBJ1-5 NA NA TRBV5-1 TGCGCCAGCGCTAGGGTCGGGGGGGATCAGCCCCAGCATTTT CASARVGGDQPQHF
TRBJ1-4 once NA TRBV9 TGTGCCAGCAGCGTAGAAGGGTCCGGGAGTGAAAAACTGTTTTTT CASSVEGSGSEKLFF
TRBJ2-1 NA TRBD1 TRBV2 TGTGCCAGCATAGGCAGGGGGCATGACAATGAGCAGTTCTTC CASIGRGHDNEQFF
TRBJ2-1 NA TRBD2 TRBV5-1 TGCGCCAGCAGCCTAGCGGGAGTTGGCTACAATGAGCAGTTCTTC CASSLAGVGYNEQFF
TRBJ1-2 NA TRBD1 TRBV11-2 TGTGCCAGCAGCGATCGGGACAGGGACCTCTATGGCTACACCTTC CASSDRDRDLYGYTF
TRBJ1-2 NA TRBD1 TRBV16 TGTGCCAGCAGCCAATCTCAACAGGGGAGTTATGGCTACACCTTC CASSQSQQGSYGYTF
TRBJ1-1 NA TRBD1 TRBV6-2/TRBV6-3 TGTGCCAGCAGCCGAGGACAGGGTGAAGCTTTCTTT CASSRGQGEAFF
TRBJ2-1 NA TRBD2 TRBV5-1 TGCGCCAGCAGCGACGGGATGGTAGCGGGATTTAATGAGCAGTTCTTC CASSDGMVAGFNEQFF
TRBJ1-5 NA TRBD1 TRBV6-5 TGTGCCAGCAAGGGACAGGGCCCCAATCAGCCCCAGCATTTT CASKGQGPNQPQHF
TRBJ2-2 NA NA TRBV3-1/TRBV3-2 TGTGCCAGCAGCCCTTTTATTTTAACGAACACCGGGGAGCTGTTTTTT CASSPFILTNTGELFF
TRBJ2-7 once TRBD2 TRBV9 TGTGCCAGCAGCGTATCCGGGGGGAGGGGCGAGCAGTACTTC CASSVSGGRGEQYF
TRBJ2-7 NA TRBD2 TRBV14 TGTGCCAGCAGCCAAGCCGGGAGGGGCTACGAGCAGTACTTC CASSQAGRGYEQYF
TRBJ1-2 NA NA TRBV27 TGTGCCAGCAGTTTATCGGGCCCGCGTTGGGGCTACACCTTC CASSLSGPRWGYTF
TRBJ2-3 NA TRBD2 TRBV18 TGTGCCAGCTCACCAATCACTAGCGGGATAACAGATACGCAGTATTTT CASSPITSGITDTQYF